These T cell receptor beta chains were read from a single sample in a study of vaccination effects on CD4 cells after COVID-19. Antigens of these TCRs are unknown. This table comes from immunoSEQ multiplex PCR, and its TCRdb copy is limited to in-frame clones, with some not included. The sample has 30,000 to 40,000 clones; around 70% are singletons. The sample consisted of CD4+ T cells from PBMCs cultured with SARS-CoV-2 spike peptides, taken before COVID-19 vaccination. Receptors were obtained from a human donor who received a COVID-19 vaccine. Both conserved end residues are part of each CDR3. Each record gives: clone size, V gene, J gene, D gene, CDR3 protein, CDR3 DNA. D genes are given only for firm matches. The size of a clone is reported for some rows only, either as once, few or many, or as a class for expanded clones.

NA,TRBV30,TRBJ1-1,NA,CAWSFIGQGEAFF,TGTGCCTGGAGTTTTATAGGGCAGGGCGAAGCTTTCTTT
NA,TRBV25-1,TRBJ2-1,NA,CASSEEGGGTDNEQFF,TGTGCCAGCAGTGAAGAAGGTGGAGGGACGGACAATGAGCAGTTCTTC
NA,TRBV14,TRBJ1-2,NA,CASSQRGRGGGYTF,TGTGCCAGCAGCCAGAGGGGCAGGGGCGGTGGCTACACCTTC
NA,TRBV18,TRBJ2-2,NA,CASSRGPGDTGELFF,TGTGCCAGCTCACGCGGACCAGGGGATACCGGGGAGCTGTTTTTT
few,TRBV5-1,TRBJ1-1,NA,CASSLAGGVGLNTEAFF,TGCGCCAGCAGCTTGGCCGGAGGGGTCGGACTGAACACTGAAGCTTTCTTT
once,TRBV11-3,TRBJ2-7,TRBD2,CASSRGVAGVLYF,TGTGCCAGCAGCCGTGGGGTAGCGGGGGTCCTGTACTTC
NA,TRBV28,TRBJ1-6,NA,CASSLSAGVSPLHF,TGTGCCAGCAGTTTATCCGCAGGGGTCTCACCCCTCCACTTT
once,TRBV5-1,TRBJ2-5,TRBD1,CASRSGTGLGQETQYF,TGCGCCAGCAGATCCGGGACAGGGTTAGGCCAAGAGACCCAGTACTTC
NA,TRBV21-1,TRBJ1-4,NA,CASSKGVRGPEKLFF,TGTGCCAGCAGCAAAGGGGTCCGGGGGCCTGAAAAACTGTTTTTT
many,TRBV27,TRBJ2-7,NA,CASSLFYASGEQYF,TGTGCCAGCAGTTTATTTTACGCGTCGGGGGAGCAGTACTTC
NA,TRBV2,TRBJ1-6,NA,CATTQGNSPLHF,TGTGCCACCACTCAGGGGAATTCACCCCTCCACTTT
NA,TRBV3-1/TRBV3-2,TRBJ1-2,NA,CASSQERGYDYGYTF,TGTGCCAGCAGCCAAGAGCGGGGATATGACTATGGCTACACCTTC
few,TRBV27,TRBJ1-2,NA,CASSLDGHYGYTF,TGTGCCAGCAGTTTAGACGGACACTATGGCTACACCTTC
NA,TRBV20-1,TRBJ1-2,TRBD1,CSATNRGGYTF,TGCAGTGCTACCAACAGGGGTGGCTACACCTTC
NA,TRBV6-5,TRBJ2-3,NA,CASIPPGPPSDTQYF,TGTGCCAGCATCCCTCCGGGACCCCCTAGCGATACGCAGTATTTT
few,TRBV5-1,TRBJ2-1,TRBD1,CASSLGQGDNEQFF,TGCGCCAGCAGCTTGGGACAGGGGGACAATGAGCAGTTCTTC
NA,TRBV3-1/TRBV3-2,TRBJ2-1,TRBD2,CASVLAGDSNEQFF,TGTGCCAGCGTCTTAGCGGGGGATTCCAATGAGCAGTTCTTC
medium-sized,TRBV4-2,TRBJ1-1,NA,CASSQDLWTNTEAFF,TGTGCCAGCAGCCAAGATCTTTGGACGAACACTGAAGCTTTCTTT
NA,TRBV7-9,TRBJ1-1,TRBD1,CASSRQGNTEAFF,TGTGCCAGCAGCAGACAGGGAAATACTGAAGCTTTCTTT
NA,TRBV20-1,TRBJ1-1,TRBD1,CSARGQGTFF,TGCAGTGCTAGAGGACAGGGAACTTTCTTT
NA,TRBV30,TRBJ1-3,TRBD1,CAWTLQGVGNTIYF,TGTGCCTGGACCCTCCAGGGGGTCGGAAACACCATATATTTT
NA,TRBV6-2/TRBV6-3,TRBJ2-1,NA,CASSYSRGGAYNEQFF,TGTGCCAGCAGTTACTCGAGGGGCGGGGCCTACAATGAGCAGTTCTTC
NA,TRBV3-1/TRBV3-2,TRBJ1-1,NA,CASSPRWGIEAFF,TGTGCCAGCAGCCCTAGGTGGGGGATTGAAGCTTTCTTT
once,TRBV3-1/TRBV3-2,TRBJ2-7,NA,CASSQVGSVSYEQYF,TGTGCCAGCAGCCAAGTGGGCAGTGTCTCCTACGAGCAGTACTTC
NA,TRBV29-1,TRBJ2-7,NA,CSVGSGGAFYEQYF,TGCAGCGTTGGCTCGGGGGGCGCATTCTACGAGCAGTACTTC
many,TRBV18,TRBJ1-2,NA,CASSDNNYGYTF,TGTGCCAGCTCAGACAATAACTATGGCTACACCTTC
NA,TRBV28,TRBJ2-7,TRBD1,CASSLWGTGRGDEQYF,TGTGCCAGCAGTTTATGGGGGACAGGACGTGGGGACGAGCAGTACTTC
NA,TRBV5-1,TRBJ2-5,NA,CASSWGDGAYF,NA
NA,TRBV28,TRBJ1-1,NA,CASSLRVSEAFF,TGTGCCAGCAGTTTAAGGGTGTCTGAAGCTTTCTTT
few,TRBV6-2/TRBV6-3,TRBJ2-7,NA,CASSREDTPYEQYF,TGTGCCAGCAGTCGTGAGGACACCCCCTACGAGCAGTACTTC
NA,TRBV18,TRBJ2-5,TRBD1,CASSPDRGPRETQYF,TGTGCCAGCTCACCAGACAGGGGCCCTCGAGAGACCCAGTACTTC
NA,TRBV18,TRBJ2-6,NA,CASSPSVTGANVLTF,TGTGCCAGCTCACCATCGGTTACTGGGGCCAACGTCCTGACTTTC
NA,TRBV19,TRBJ2-7,NA,CASSTTGIYEQYF,TGTGCCAGTAGTACGACAGGAATCTACGAGCAGTACTTC
NA,TRBV18,TRBJ2-7,NA,CASSPGGLHSGEQYF,TGTGCCAGCTCACCAGGGGGACTCCACTCGGGGGAGCAGTACTTC
few,TRBV2,TRBJ1-1,TRBD1,CARKNTGDTEAFF,TGTGCCAGGAAAAATACAGGGGACACTGAAGCTTTCTTT
NA,TRBV5-1,TRBJ2-1,TRBD2,CASNRLAGGPGSYNEQFF,TGCGCCAGCAATAGACTAGCGGGGGGACCTGGCTCCTACAATGAGCAGTTCTTC
NA,TRBV19,TRBJ2-3,TRBD2,CASSTSGGLRTDTQYF,TGTGCCAGTAGCACTAGCGGGGGCCTCCGCACAGATACGCAGTATTTT
NA,TRBV24-1,TRBJ2-1,NA,CATSDGAADRYNEQFF,TGTGCCACCAGTGATGGGGCGGCTGACCGCTACAATGAGCAGTTCTTC
NA,TRBV19,TRBJ2-7,NA,CASSIRGFYEQYF,TGTGCCAGTAGTATCCGGGGCTTCTACGAGCAGTACTTC
few,TRBV3-1/TRBV3-2,TRBJ1-6,TRBD1,CASRETGTGYSPLHF,TGTGCCAGCAGGGAGACCGGGACAGGTTATTCACCCCTCCACTTT